These 7 T cell receptor beta chains were all obtained from the same sample, sequenced in a study of tumor-infiltrating lymphocytes in primary liver carcinoma. Unsorted bulk tissue of about 20-31 mg yielded co-extracted RNA and DNA. A primer matching the constant region was used to make TCR beta cDNA from 450 to 500 ng of total RNA. Amplification in three nested multiplex PCR rounds with slightly modified ARM-PCR gave rise to TCR beta libraries. Researchers ran the first two PCR rounds for roughly 10 cycles each with TRBV1-TRBV30 forward primers and a C-beta reverse primer. TCRdb reprocessed the multiplex PCR reads via MiXCR and lists one record per CDR3 protein. The profile shows 100,000 to 120,000 distinct CDR3 sequences, roughly 80% of them singletons. Material: liver tumor tissue from sampling region 3. Subset specified: tumor region T3, left-lateral pole. The receptor source for this set is a man aged 40-55 years with primary liver carcinoma and hepatitis B virus infection.

A remark on this clonotype: The CDR3 does not close with the conserved phenylalanine or tryptophan, likely indicating a read error. The chain employs TRBV29-1 and TRBJ1-2, with D perhaps matching TRBD1 (5 bases). The CDR3 spans 15 residues. CDR1 and CDR2 (germline): SQVTM, ANQGSEA. V was pared by 4 bases and J by 4 bases, with 19 bases between. As DNA, the CDR3 is TGCAGCGTTGGGCAGGGCTGGGGCATATGCTATGGCTACACCATC. Its protein is CSVGQGWGICYGYTI.

This clonotype was seen only a few times. The chain has TRBV29-1 and TRBJ2-2; a possible D gene is TRBD1 (6 bases). The CDR3 runs 14 residues. Germline V gene lookup returns CDR1 SQVTM and CDR2 ANQGSEA. The CDR3 is CTGATGSGTGELFF. The CDR3 bases are TGCACCGGTGCGACAGGTAGTGGCACCGGGGAGCTGTTTTTT.

Note on this clonotype: The conserved final phenylalanine or tryptophan is absent from the CDR3, which likely points to a read error. The genes are TRBV5-1 and TRBJ1-6; no reliable D call. CDR3 length equals 14 residues. Germline V CDR1 and CDR2: SGHRS, YFSETQ. Trimming took 4 bases from V and 5 from J, leaving 10 bases between them. CDR3 region: CASSEGHDNSPLHL. The CDR3 nucleotides are TGCGCCAGCAGCGAGGGCCACGATAATTCACCCCTCCACCTT.

This clonotype was detected many times. The chain has TRBV11-2 and TRBJ2-4; 10 bases fit TRBD2. CDR1 and CDR2 (germline): SGHAT, FQNNGV. The junction had 15 bases not matched to a gene; V was cut back by 5 bases and J by 8 bases. CDR3 length equals 17 residues. CDR3 loop: CASSPGRLLSGRDIQYF. The CDR3 region has the DNA TGTGCCAGCAGCCCAGGCAGGCTACTAAGCGGGAGGGACATTCAGTACTTC.

Comments on this clonotype: The junction departs from the called germline gene at one end, perhaps through a read error. V and J are TRBV14 and TRBJ2-1; 8 bases map to TRBD2. Germline values: CDR1 SGHDN, CDR2 FVKESK. This CDR3 comprises 16 residues. The DNA of the CDR3 is TGTGCCAGCAGTGCCATAGCGGGATGGGTATACAATGAGCAATTCTTC. It yields the protein CASSAIAGWVYNEQFF.

V and J are TRBV6-4 and TRBJ2-3, with D possibly TRBD2 on 6 matching bases. Looked up from germline, CDR1 is MRHNA and CDR2 is SNTAGT. V was cut by 4 bases and J by 0 bases, with 14 bases left in between. The CDR3 spans 16 residues. The CDR3 nucleotides are TGTGCCAGCAGTGGCTCACGGAGCGGGAGCACAGATACGCAGTATTTT. Translating it yields CASSGSRSGSTDTQYF.

Points on this clonotype: One end of the junction varies from germline; a read error may be responsible. This sequence joins TRBV6-2 or TRBV6-3 and TRBJ1-2; D remains ambiguous. Germline V gene sequence: CDR1 MNHEY, CDR2 SVGEGT. The CDR3 sequence is 15 residues long. The CDR3 nucleotides are TGTGGCAGCAGCCAGACTCTCGAAGGAACCTTTGGCTACACCTTC. It codes for CGSSQTLEGTFGYTF.